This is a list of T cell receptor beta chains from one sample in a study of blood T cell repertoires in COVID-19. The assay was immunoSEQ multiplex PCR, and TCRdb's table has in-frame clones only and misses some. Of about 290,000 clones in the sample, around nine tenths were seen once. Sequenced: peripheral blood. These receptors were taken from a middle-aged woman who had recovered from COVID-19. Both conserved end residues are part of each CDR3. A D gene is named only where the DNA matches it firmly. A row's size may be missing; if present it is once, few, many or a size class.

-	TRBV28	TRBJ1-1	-	CASGNREGTEAFF	TGTGCCAGCGGAAACAGGGAGGGCACTGAAGCTTTCTTT
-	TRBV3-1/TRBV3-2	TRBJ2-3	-	CASSQGLGGTDTQYF	TGTGCCAGCAGCCAAGGTCTAGGGGGCACAGATACGCAGTATTTT
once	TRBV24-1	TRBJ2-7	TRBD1	CATSDAETGSRDEQYF	TGTGCCACCAGTGATGCTGAGACAGGGTCGCGTGACGAGCAGTACTTC
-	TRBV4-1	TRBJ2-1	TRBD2	CASSQERISGANNEQFF	TGCGCCAGCAGCCAAGAACGTATTAGCGGGGCAAACAATGAGCAGTTCTTC
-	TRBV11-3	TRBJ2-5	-	CASSIGGTQYF	TGTGCCAGCAGCATCGGGGGGACCCAGTACTTC
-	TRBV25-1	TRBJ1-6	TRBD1	CASSGGTGSSPLHF	TGTGCCAGCAGTGGTGGGACAGGGAGTTCACCCCTCCACTTT
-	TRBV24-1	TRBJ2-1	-	CATSDLRGGGNEQFF	TGTGCCACCAGTGATTTGAGAGGGGGGGGGAATGAGCAGTTCTTC
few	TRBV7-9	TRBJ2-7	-	CASSLNWEQYF	TGTGCCAGCAGCTTAAACTGGGAGCAGTACTTC
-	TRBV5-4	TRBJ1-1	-	CASSLDRREAFF	TGTGCCAGCAGCTTGGACAGGAGAGAAGCTTTCTTT
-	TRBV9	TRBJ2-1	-	CASSVVSDSYNEQFF	TGTGCCAGCAGCGTTGTCAGCGACTCCTACAATGAGCAGTTCTTC
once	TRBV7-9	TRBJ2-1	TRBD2	CASSLGQAGGGPNEQFF	TGTGCCAGCAGCTTGGGACAAGCGGGAGGTGGCCCCAATGAGCAGTTCTTC
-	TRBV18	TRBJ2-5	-	CASSPSETQYF	TGTGCCAGCTCACCCTCCGAGACCCAGTACTTC
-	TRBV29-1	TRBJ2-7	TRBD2	CSVAPGLAGGEQYF	TGCAGCGTTGCCCCGGGACTAGCGGGCGGGGAGCAGTACTTC
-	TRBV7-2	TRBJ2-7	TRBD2	CASSASSGIPYEQYF	TGTGCCAGCAGCGCATCTAGCGGGATACCCTACGAGCAGTACTTC
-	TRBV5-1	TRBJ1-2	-	CASSAGQYGYTF	TGCGCCAGCAGCGCTGGACAGTATGGCTACACCTTC
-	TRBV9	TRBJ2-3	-	CASSVGGLDTDTQYF	TGTGCCAGCAGCGTAGGAGGTCTAGACACAGATACGCAGTATTTT
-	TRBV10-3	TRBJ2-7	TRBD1	CAIHGTETYEQYF	TGTGCCATCCACGGGACAGAAACCTACGAGCAGTACTTC
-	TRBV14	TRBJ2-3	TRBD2	CASSQGWPSGSTDTQYF	TGTGCCAGCAGCCAAGGCTGGCCTAGCGGGAGCACAGATACGCAGTATTTT
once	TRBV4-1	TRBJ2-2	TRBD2	CASSQEGGEWGRGTGELFF	TGCGCCAGCAGCCAAGAAGGCGGGGAGTGGGGGAGGGGCACCGGGGAGCTGTTTTTT
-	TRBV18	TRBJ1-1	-	CASSPNRAQVAFF	TGTGCCAGCTCACCTAACAGGGCGCAGGTAGCTTTCTTT
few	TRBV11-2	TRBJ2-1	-	CASSRRGVAGHNEQFF	TGTGCCAGCAGCCGCAGGGGGGTAGCGGGACACAATGAGCAGTTCTTC
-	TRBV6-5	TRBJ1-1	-	CASSSVPVLAFF	TGTGCCAGCAGTTCGGTTCCGGTACTAGCTTTCTTT
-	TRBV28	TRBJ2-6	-	CASSLQGVLGANVLTF	TGTGCCAGCAGTTTACAAGGGGTCCTCGGCGCCAACGTCCTGACTTTC
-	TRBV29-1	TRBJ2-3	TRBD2	CSVRLAESDTQYF	TGCAGCGTAAGACTAGCAGAATCAGATACGCAGTATTTT
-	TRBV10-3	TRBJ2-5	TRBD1	CASQGTALQETQYF	TGTGCCTCACAGGGGACCGCCCTCCAAGAGACCCAGTACTTC
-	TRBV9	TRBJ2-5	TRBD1	CASSPRQGEQETQYF	TGTGCCAGCAGCCCCAGACAGGGGGAACAAGAGACCCAGTACTTC
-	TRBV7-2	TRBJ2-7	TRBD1	CASSLGPPGQGIYEQYF	TGTGCCAGCAGCTTAGGGCCCCCGGGACAGGGGATCTACGAGCAGTACTTC
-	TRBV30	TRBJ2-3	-	CAWSGGSGTDTQYF	TGTGCCTGGAGTGGCGGTTCCGGCACAGATACGCAGTATTTT
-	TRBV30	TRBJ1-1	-	CAWSVRAGVWTEAFF	TGTGCCTGGAGTGTAAGAGCGGGGGTCTGGACTGAAGCTTTCTTT
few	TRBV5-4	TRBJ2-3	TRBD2	CASSFGGRVVMPTDTQYF	TGTGCCAGCAGCTTTGGCGGGAGGGTCGTGATGCCCACAGATACGCAGTATTTT
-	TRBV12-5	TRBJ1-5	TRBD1	CASGRGQGGDSNQPQHF	TGTGCTAGTGGTCGAGGACAGGGCGGGGATAGCAATCAGCCCCAGCATTTT
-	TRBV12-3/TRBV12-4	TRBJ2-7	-	CASSQQGSEQYF	TGTGCCAGCAGCCAACAGGGATCCGAGCAGTACTTC
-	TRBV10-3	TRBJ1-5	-	CAISETAVSNQPQHF	TGTGCCATCAGTGAGACAGCCGTTAGCAATCAGCCCCAGCATTTT
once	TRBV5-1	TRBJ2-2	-	CASSLTGGTGELFF	TGCGCCAGCAGCTTAACAGGTGGAACCGGGGAGCTGTTTTTT
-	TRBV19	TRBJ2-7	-	CASSIGLARGEQYF	TGTGCCAGTAGTATTGGGCTAGCGCGCGGCGAGCAGTACTTC
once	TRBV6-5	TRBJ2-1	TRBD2	CATGTSGRNEQFF	TGTGCCACCGGGACTAGCGGGAGGAACGAGCAGTTCTTC